Below are 12 T cell receptor beta chains sequenced from a single sample in a study of T cells in Graves' hyperthyroidism and ophthalmopathy. TCR beta CDR3 regions were amplified from RNA. The HTBI primer set was used in a first-round RT-PCR of the TCR CDR3. TCRdb redid the calling of the multiplex PCR reads with MiXCR, one entry per CDR3 protein. The sample has hundreds of thousands of distinct CDR3 sequences, roughly 14% seen once. Material for sequencing was blood. These TCRs come from a woman in her forties or fifties with Graves' ophthalmopathy.

This clonotype was found many times. The chain is built from TRBV20-1 and TRBJ2-3; D perhaps matches TRBD2 (5 bases). Germline V gives CDR1 DFQATT, CDR2 SNEGSKA (reference sequence). This CDR3 is built from 13 residues. V was trimmed by 5 bases and J by 2 bases, leaving 11 bases between them. CDR3 coding DNA: TGCAGTGCTCGGAGCGGAGCCACAGATACGCAGTATTTT. Amino acid sequence: CSARSGATDTQYF.

Regarding this clonotype: A read error may be the cause here, since a much bigger clone is one base away. This chain links TRBV20-1 with TRBJ1-1, with D perhaps matching TRBD1 (6 bases). V shed 5 bases and J shed 4 bases, with 14 bases lying between them. This CDR3 has 13 amino acids. CDR1 is DFQATT, CDR2 SNEGSKA, per germline (reference sequence). CDR3 coding DNA: TGCAGTGCTGGCAATCAGGGGTCCACTGAAGCTTTCTTT. Its translation: CSAGNQGSTEAFF.

This clonotype was observed many times. The CDR3 is CASRKGDRGVEAFF. The CDR3 DNA sequence: TGTGCCAGCAGGAAAGGGGACCGCGGCGTGGAAGCTTTCTTT. This chain uses TRBV5-6 with TRBJ1-1; possible D gene TRBD1, 5 bases. This CDR3 is 14 amino acids long. The V gene's germline CDR1 is SGHDT and CDR2 YYEEEE. Trimming took 5 bases from V and 8 from J, leaving 19 bases between them.

Notes on this clonotype: A read error may be the cause here, since a much bigger clone is one base away. The chain recombines TRBV15 with TRBJ1-1, with 7 bases fitting TRBD1. CDR1 is LNHNV, CDR2 YYDKDF, per germline (reference sequence). The CDR3 length is 13 residues. With 5 bases clipped from V and 0 bases from J, the junction kept 0 bases outside the gene matches. DNA of the CDR3: TGTGCCACCAGCGGGACAGTGAACACTGAAGCTTTCTTT. Residues: CATSGTVNTEAFF. The variable domain in full, completed from reference TRBV15 and TRBJ1-1, reads DAMVIQNPRYQVTQFGKPVTLSCSQTLNHNVMYWYQQKSSQAPKLLFHYYDKDFNNEADTPDNFQSRRPNTSFCFLDIRSPGLGDTAMYLCATSGTVNTEAFFGQGTRLTVV.

The chain links TRBV9 to TRBJ1-4; 9 bases fit TRBD1. The CDR3 has 15 amino acids. The V and J ends lost 0 bases and 8 bases, in that order; junction bases with no gene match: 5. Per germline, CDR1 SGDLS and CDR2 YYNGEE. CDR3 nucleotide sequence: TGTGCCAGCAGCGTAGAAGGGACAGGGAGGGAAAAACTGTTTTTT. As protein: CASSVEGTGREKLFF.

The V and J genes are TRBV9 and TRBJ2-5; D is possibly TRBD1 (6 bases). The germline V gene has CDR1 SGDLS and CDR2 YYNGEE. CDR3 length: 15 amino acids. V lost 3 bases to trimming and J lost 0 bases, with 12 bases between them. CDR3: CASSGGYRDQETQYF. The CDR3 nucleotides read TGTGCCAGCAGCGGCGGCTACAGGGACCAAGAGACCCAGTACTTC.

Points on this clonotype: A much more abundant neighbour one base away suggests this may be a read error. The V call is TRBV7-6, the J call TRBJ2-1; D may be TRBD2 (5 bases). Germline V gives CDR1 SGHVS, CDR2 FNYEAQ. This CDR3 is built from 17 residues. The germline V and J ends were trimmed by 1 base and 9 bases, with 22 bases remaining between them. DNA of the CDR3: TGTGCCAGCAGCTTAGGCCCCGGCTTGAGCGAGAGCGGTGAGCAGTTCTTC. Translating it yields CASSLGPGLSESGEQFF.

This clonotype was detected only a few times. V usage is TRBV5-6 and J usage is TRBJ2-7; 10 bases match TRBD1. This CDR3 is 13 amino acids long. Germline CDR1 reads SGHDT; CDR2 reads YYEEEE. The V segment lost 4 bases and the J segment 8 bases; nucleotides outside the gene matches: 6. Here the CDR3 DNA reads TGTGCCAGCAGCGGACGGGACAGGGGTCAGCAGTACTTC. This translates into CASSGRDRGQQYF. Complete variable domain (other parts from reference TRBV5-6 and TRBJ2-7): DAGVTQSPTHLIKTRGQQVTLRCSPKSGHDTVSWYQQALGQGPQFIFQYYEEEERQRGNFPDRFSGHQFPNYSSELNVNALLLGDSALYLCASSGRDRGQQYFGPGTRLTVT.

In its sample, this clonotype was seen many times. The rearrangement uses TRBV28 and TRBJ2-3, with D uncertain. Germline V gene data show CDR1 as MDHEN and CDR2 as SYDVKM. V lost 5 bases and J 10 bases, leaving 19 bases between the germline ends. The CDR3 consists of 14 residues. CDR3 residues: CASSPTPNHGAQYF. Here the CDR3 DNA reads TGTGCCAGCAGTCCCACACCCAATCACGGCGCGCAGTATTTT.

This clonotype was seen many times. The chain joins TRBV27 to TRBJ2-5; D is unclear. Trimming removed 5 bases at V and 5 bases at J, with 18 bases between. Germline V gene data show CDR1 as MNHEY and CDR2 as SMNVEV (reference sequence). This CDR3 spans 15 amino acids. CDR3: CASSQDRHPRETQYF. CDR3 in DNA: TGTGCCAGCAGTCAAGACCGTCACCCCCGGGAGACCCAGTACTTC.

The chain is built from TRBV27 and TRBJ2-1, with 11 bases lining up with TRBD1. With V trimmed by 6 bases and J by 9 bases, 13 bases remained unmatched. This CDR3 comprises 16 residues. Germline-derived CDR1 and CDR2 are MNHEY and SMNVEV (reference sequence). CDR3 in amino acids: CASSTGTGGITFEQFF. As DNA, the CDR3 is TGTGCCAGCAGCACAGGGACAGGGGGTATTACTTTTGAGCAGTTCTTC.

In its sample, this clonotype was seen a few times. The rearrangement links TRBV3-1 to TRBJ1-2; 8 positions agree with TRBD1. Germline CDR1 LGHDT, CDR2 YNNKEL (reference sequence). Trimming cost V 5 bases and J 6 bases; bases outside gene matches: 8. CDR3 length: 14 residues. Here the CDR3 DNA reads TGTGCCAGCAGCGGGGACAGGCCAAGGCATGGCTACACCTTC. Translation gives CASSGDRPRHGYTF.